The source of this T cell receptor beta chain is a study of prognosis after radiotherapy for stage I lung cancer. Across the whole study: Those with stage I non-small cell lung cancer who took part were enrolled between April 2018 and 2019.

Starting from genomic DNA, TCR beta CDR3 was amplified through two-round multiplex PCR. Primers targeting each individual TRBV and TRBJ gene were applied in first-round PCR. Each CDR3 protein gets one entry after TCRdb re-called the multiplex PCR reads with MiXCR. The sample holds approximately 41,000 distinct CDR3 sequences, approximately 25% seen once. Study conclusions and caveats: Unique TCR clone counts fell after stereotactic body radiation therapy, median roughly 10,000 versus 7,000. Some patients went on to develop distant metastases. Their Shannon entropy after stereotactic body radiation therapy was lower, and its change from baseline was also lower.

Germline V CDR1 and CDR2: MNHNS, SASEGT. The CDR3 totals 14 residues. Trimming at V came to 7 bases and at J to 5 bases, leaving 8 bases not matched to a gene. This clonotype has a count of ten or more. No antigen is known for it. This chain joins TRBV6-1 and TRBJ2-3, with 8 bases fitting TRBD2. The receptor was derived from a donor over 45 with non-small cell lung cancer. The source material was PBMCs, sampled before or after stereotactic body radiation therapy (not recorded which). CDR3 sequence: CASIPAGVLDTQYF. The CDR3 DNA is TGTGCCAGCATCCCAGCGGGAGTCTTAGATACGCAGTATTTT.